This entry lists 9 T cell receptor beta chains sequenced from one sample in a study of OX40 agonist ivuxolimab in advanced cancers. Profiled with immunoSEQ multiplex PCR; TCRdb holds only in-frame clones, not every one. The table has under 45,000 clones, about 80% seen once; the top ten hold roughly 4%. Source: CD4+ or CD8+ T cells sorted from blood, taken in a trial of the OX40 agonist ivuxolimab. These receptors were obtained from an adult with an advanced solid tumor such as melanoma, head and neck, liver or kidney cancer.

J is TRBJ1-6 and V is TRBV10-3; TRBD1 is a possible D gene (5 bases). This CDR3 contains 17 residues. The germline CDR1 and CDR2 sequences are ENHRY and SYGVKD. Trimming shortened V by 2 bases and J by 5 bases, and 16 bases separated the two germline ends. Written as DNA, the CDR3 is TGTGCCATCAGTGAGAGTGGCGGGGGACGGAATAATTCACCCCTCCACTTT. It codes for CAISESGGGRNNSPLHF.

This chain joins TRBV5-1 and TRBJ1-4; maybe TRBD1 (5 bases). CDR1 is SGHRS and CDR2 is YFSETQ in the germline V gene. Trimming left V 4 bases short and J 5 bases short, with 12 bases between. This CDR3 has 14 amino acids. The CDR3 reads CASSHDSTNEKLFF. The CDR3 DNA reads TGCGCCAGCAGCCACGACAGTACGAATGAAAAACTGTTTTTT.

This clone was counted a single time. This chain uses TRBV11-1 with TRBJ1-1; TRBD1 matches at 8 bases. Germline CDR1 and CDR2: SGHAT and FQDESV (reference sequence). The CDR3 spans 15 residues. After removal of 5 bases from V and 1 base from J, the junction contained 6 bases not matched to a gene. The CDR3 DNA is TGTGCCAGCAGCGCCCGGACAGGGTGGAACACTGAAGCTTTCTTT. Amino acid sequence: CASSARTGWNTEAFF.

This clone was picked up a small number of times. The CDR3, as DNA: TGTGCCGGACACAGGGCTCGGGATTCACCCCTCCACTTT. Protein sequence: CAGHRARDSPLHF. V and J are TRBV2 and TRBJ1-6; weak D call: TRBD1 (6 bases). V lost 11 bases, J lost 8 bases, and 16 bases lay in between. The CDR3 covers 13 residues. The germline V gene encodes CDR1 SNHLY and CDR2 FYNNEI. The whole variable domain, filled in from reference TRBV2 and TRBJ1-6, reads EPEVTQTPSHQVTQMGQEVILRCVPISNHLYFYWYRQILGQKVEFLVSFYNNEISEKSEIFDDQFSVERPDGSNFTLKIRSTKLEDSAMYFCAGHRARDSPLHFGNGTRLTVT.

The rearrangement joins TRBV7-6 to TRBJ2-5, with 10 nucleotides matching TRBD2. Germline V gene data show CDR1 as SGHVS and CDR2 as FNYEAQ. This CDR3 is 16 amino acids long. V shed 0 bases, J shed 5 bases, and the junction held 6 bases outside the gene matches. The CDR3 loop is CASSLAPAGGVETQYF. The CDR3 nucleotides are TGTGCCAGCAGCTTAGCGCCAGCGGGAGGGGTGGAGACCCAGTACTTC.

This chain links TRBV2 with TRBJ2-7; 9 nucleotides align to TRBD2. Germline values: CDR1 SNHLY, CDR2 FYNNEI. V gave up 6 bases and J gave up 3 bases; unmatched junction bases: 9. The CDR3 runs to 15 residues. The CDR3 DNA is TGTGCCAGCAGAATTTTAGCGGGAGCCGGCTACGAGCAGTACTTC. It translates to CASRILAGAGYEQYF.

The chain combines TRBV7-8 with TRBJ1-6, with no clear D. CDR3 size: 17 residues. V lost 3 bases and J 0 bases, leaving 12 bases between the germline ends. CDR1 is SGHVS and CDR2 is FQNEAQ in the germline V gene. CDR3 in amino acids: CASSLWLPSSYNSPLHF. CDR3 DNA: TGTGCCAGCAGCTTGTGGCTCCCGAGCTCCTATAATTCACCCCTCCACTTT.

For the CDR3, the DNA is TGTGCCACCAGCAGGGGGGGGCAAGAGACCCAGTACTTC. It yields the protein CATSRGGQETQYF. The chain couples TRBV15 to TRBJ2-5, with 7 bases that match TRBD2. V lost 3 bases to trimming and J lost 2 bases; unmatched junction nucleotides: 0. The CDR3 covers 13 residues. Per the germline V gene, CDR1 is LNHNV and CDR2 is YYDKDF (reference sequence).

V gene TRBV19 combines with J gene TRBJ1-5, with a weak D call TRBD1 (6 bases). The CDR3 has 16 amino acids. The V end lost 1 base, the J end lost 2 bases, and 12 bases lay between the germline ends. Germline values: CDR1 LNHDA, CDR2 SQIVND (reference sequence). CDR3 nucleotide sequence: TGTGCCAGTAGTATAGGAGGGGGTTTGGGCAATCAGCCCCAGCATTTT. Amino acid sequence: CASSIGGGLGNQPQHF.